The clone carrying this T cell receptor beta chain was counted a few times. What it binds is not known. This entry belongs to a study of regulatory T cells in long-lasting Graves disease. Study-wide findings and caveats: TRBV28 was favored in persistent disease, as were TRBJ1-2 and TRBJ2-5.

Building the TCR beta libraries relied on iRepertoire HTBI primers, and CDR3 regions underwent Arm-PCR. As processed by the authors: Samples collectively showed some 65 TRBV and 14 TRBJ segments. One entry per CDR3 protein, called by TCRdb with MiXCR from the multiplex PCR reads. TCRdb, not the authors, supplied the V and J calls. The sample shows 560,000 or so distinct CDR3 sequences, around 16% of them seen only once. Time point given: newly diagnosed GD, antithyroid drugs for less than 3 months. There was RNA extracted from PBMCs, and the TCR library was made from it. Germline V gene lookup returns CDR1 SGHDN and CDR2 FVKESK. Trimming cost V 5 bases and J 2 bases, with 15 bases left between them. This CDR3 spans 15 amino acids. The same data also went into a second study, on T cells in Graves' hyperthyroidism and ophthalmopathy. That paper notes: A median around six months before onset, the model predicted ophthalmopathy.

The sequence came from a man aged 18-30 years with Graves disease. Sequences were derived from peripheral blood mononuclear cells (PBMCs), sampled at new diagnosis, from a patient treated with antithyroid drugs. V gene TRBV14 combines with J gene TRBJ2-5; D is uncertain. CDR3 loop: CASSRDRSVQETQYF. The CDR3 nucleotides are TGTGCCAGCAGCAGAGATCGGTCTGTACAAGAGACCCAGTACTTC. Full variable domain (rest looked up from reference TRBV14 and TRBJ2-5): EAGVTQFPSHSVIEKGQTVTLRCDPISGHDNLYWYRRVMGKEIKFLLHFVKESKQDESGMPNNRFLAERTGGTYSTLKVQPAELEDSGVYFCASSRDRSVQETQYFGPGTRLLVL.